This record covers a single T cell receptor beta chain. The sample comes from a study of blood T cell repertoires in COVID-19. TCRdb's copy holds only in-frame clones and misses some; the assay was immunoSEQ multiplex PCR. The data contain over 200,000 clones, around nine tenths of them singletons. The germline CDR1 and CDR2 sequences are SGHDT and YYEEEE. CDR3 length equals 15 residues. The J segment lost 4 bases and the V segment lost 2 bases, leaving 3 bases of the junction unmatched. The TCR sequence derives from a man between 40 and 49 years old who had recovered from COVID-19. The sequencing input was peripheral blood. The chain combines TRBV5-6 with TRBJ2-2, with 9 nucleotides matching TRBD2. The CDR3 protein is CASSLSGGRTGELFF. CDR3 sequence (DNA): TGTGCCAGCAGCTTAAGCGGGGGGCGCACCGGGGAGCTGTTTTTT. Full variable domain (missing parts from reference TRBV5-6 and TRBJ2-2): DAGVTQSPTHLIKTRGQQVTLRCSPKSGHDTVSWYQQALGQGPQFIFQYYEEEERQRGNFPDRFSGHQFPNYSSELNVNALLLGDSALYLCASSLSGGRTGELFFGEGSRLTVL.